This TCR beta chain was recorded in a study of T-cell memory formation after mild COVID-19. Study information: TCR clusters were mostly donor specific. General observations from the study: Second-wave clones with a day 37 peak had unconfirmed SARS-CoV-2 specificity. CD4+ contracting clones were mainly CM and EM; CD8+ ones, EMRA.

This clonotype was seen a few times. Antigen unknown. Germline V gene lookup returns CDR1 DFQATT and CDR2 SNEGSKA (reference sequence). The CDR3 length is 16 residues. Trimming stripped 6 bases from V and 0 bases from J, with 20 bases between. TCRdb passed the 5' RACE reads through MiXCR, listing each CDR3 protein once. Among 500,000 to 600,000 distinct CDR3 sequences listed, about a sixth were seen once. Material: PBMCs or a T cell subset sorted from them (not recorded which). The source of this sequence is an adult woman who had mild COVID-19 (a few samples of this study predate the infection). Cell type and time point are not known. The rearrangement links TRBV20-1 to TRBJ1-2; D is ambiguous. The CDR3 DNA sequence: TGCAGTGCGCCCCCCAGTAGTATGGCGCCTAACTATGGCTACACCTTC. Translating it yields CSAPPSSMAPNYGYTF.